This TCR beta chain came from a study of blood T cell repertoires in COVID-19. As for the study in general: COVID-19 samples collected from the United States, Italy and Spain covered acute and convalescent phases. Nucleic acid was either cDNA or gDNA, and it came from T cells, B-cell-depleted T cells, or PBMCs.

As originally analysed: Nucleated cell number was recorded as an estimate derived from reference gene primer amplification. Profiling relied on immunoSEQ multiplex PCR, and the TCRdb table lists in-frame clones only, not all of them. V and J calls plus clone size are reproduced from that table; the DNA served to infer D and trimming. This sample has about 24,000 clones, with 80% to 90% found just once. Germline CDR1 and CDR2: SGHNT and YENEEA. CDR3 length: 15 amino acids. Trimming left V 2 bases short and J 7 bases short, with 17 bases between. The genes are TRBV11-3 and TRBJ1-2; no firm D call. Sequencing was done on a sample of peripheral blood. This receptor was taken from a human donor with active COVID-19. The donor label of this sample is uncertain. CDR3 region: CASSLNPGSIIGYTF. The CDR3 nucleotides read TGTGCCAGCAGCTTAAATCCGGGTAGTATAATTGGCTACACCTTC.